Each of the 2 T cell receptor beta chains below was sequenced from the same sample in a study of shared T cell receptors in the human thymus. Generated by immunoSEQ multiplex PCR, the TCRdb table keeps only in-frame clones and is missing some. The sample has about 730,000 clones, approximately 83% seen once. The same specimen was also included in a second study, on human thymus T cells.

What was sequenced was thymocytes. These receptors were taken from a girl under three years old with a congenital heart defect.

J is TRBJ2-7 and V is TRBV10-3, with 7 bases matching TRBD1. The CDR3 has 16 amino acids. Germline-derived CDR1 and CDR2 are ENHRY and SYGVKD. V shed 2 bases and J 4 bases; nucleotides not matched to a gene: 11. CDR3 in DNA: TGTGCCATCAGTGAGACAGGGGTCTACCTCGTATACGAGCAGTACTTC. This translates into CAISETGVYLVYEQYF.

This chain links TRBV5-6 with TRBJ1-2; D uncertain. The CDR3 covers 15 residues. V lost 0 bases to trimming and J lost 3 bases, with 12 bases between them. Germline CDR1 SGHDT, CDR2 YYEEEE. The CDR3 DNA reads TGTGCCAGCAGCTTGGGACTACACGGAGACTATGGCTACACCTTC. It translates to CASSLGLHGDYGYTF.